This note documents a single T cell receptor beta chain sequence. The PCR employed 60 Vbeta primers together with 13 Jbeta primers. TCRdb's copy holds only in-frame clones and misses some; the assay was immunoSEQ multiplex PCR. The top ten hold over 2% of the sample, which has 110,000 to 150,000 clones, about four fifths seen once. After removal of 3 bases from V and 2 bases from J, the junction contained 5 bases not matched to a gene. The germline CDR1 and CDR2 sequences are ENHRY and SYGVKD. The CDR3 is 15 amino acids. The data are from a study of cytomegalovirus exposure and HLA in healthy donors. The rearrangement uses TRBV10-3 and TRBJ2-3, with 7 positions matching TRBD1. Sequences were obtained from PBMCs. This TCR came from a man between 25 and 39 years old in good health and CMV-seronegative. The CDR3 sequence is CAISEGQVDTDTQYF. In DNA, the CDR3 is TGTGCCATCAGTGAAGGACAGGTGGACACAGATACGCAGTATTTT.